The 31 T cell receptor beta chains given below trace back to one sample, sequenced in a study of vaccination effects on CD4 cells after COVID-19. No antigens are known for them. Within the ViraFEST assay, antigen-specific CD4+ T cells underwent expansion with viral peptide pools prior to sequencing. The authors isolated CD4+ T cells after less than eleven days of culture. According to the study, vaccine recipients showed no prior SARS-CoV-2 infection and negative nucleocapsid antibodies. Profiling relied on immunoSEQ multiplex PCR, and the TCRdb table lists in-frame clones only, not all of them. The sample shows about 73,000 clones, 60% to 75% of them seen only once. Sequencing was performed on CD4+ T cells from PBMCs cultured with HCoV-NL63 spike peptides, taken before COVID-19 vaccination. These receptors all come from a human donor who received a COVID-19 vaccine.

There are a few counts of this clone. The gene calls are TRBV23-1 and TRBJ1-2; D uncertain. TRBV23-1 is an ORF, and what it does is uncertain. V was pared by 2 bases and J by 7 bases, with 8 bases between. This CDR3 comprises 12 residues. CDR3 DNA: TGCGCCAGCAGTCAACGGTCTGTTGGCTACACCTTC. Translating it yields CASSQRSVGYTF.

The chain links TRBV24-1 to TRBJ1-1; 10 nucleotides align to TRBD1. The CDR3 consists of 16 residues. V lost 8 bases, J lost 4 bases, and 12 bases stayed unmatched. Germline CDR1 KGHDR, CDR2 SFDVKD. As DNA, the CDR3 is TGTGCCACCAAACCGGGACAGGGGCCGTCGGCCACTGAAGCTTTCTTT. This gives the protein CATKPGQGPSATEAFF.

This clone was detected only a few times. This chain joins TRBV2 and TRBJ1-5; D gene uncertain. The germline gives CDR1 SNHLY, CDR2 FYNNEI. The CDR3 spans 12 residues. The V gene lost 3 bases and the J gene lost 6 bases, with 6 bases spanning the gap. As DNA, the CDR3 is TGTGCCAGCAGTGACCATAGTCAGCCCCAGCATTTT. It is translated as CASSDHSQPQHF.

The V and J genes are TRBV5-1 and TRBJ1-4; D gene uncertain. The CDR3 is 16 amino acids. Per germline, CDR1 SGHRS and CDR2 YFSETQ. The ends were cut back, 2 bases at V and 5 bases at J, with 16 bases in the middle. The DNA for the CDR3 is TGCGCCAGCAGCTTCGGAGGGTCCGGTGTCAATGAAAAACTGTTTTTT. Translation: CASSFGGSGVNEKLFF.

This sequence joins TRBV10-3 and TRBJ1-2, with TRBD1 identical over 9 bases. Germline CDR1 ENHRY, CDR2 SYGVKD. Trimming removed 6 bases from V and 5 bases from J; junction bases left unmatched: 7. This CDR3 is built from 14 residues. The CDR3 loop reads CAISGDRAEYGYTF. The CDR3 nucleotides are TGTGCCATCAGCGGGGACAGGGCGGAGTATGGCTACACCTTC.

This chain joins TRBV24-1 and TRBJ2-1; possible D gene TRBD1, 6 bases. This CDR3 has 17 residues. V lost 5 bases and J lost 4, with 20 bases in between. Germline CDR1 KGHDR, CDR2 SFDVKD. The CDR3 nucleotides are TGTGCCACCAGTGGGCCTAGGGGGAAAAGGCTATACAATGAGCAGTTCTTC. This codes for CATSGPRGKRLYNEQFF.

This clone was seen only a few times. The V call is TRBV2, the J call TRBJ1-2, with D hard to call. The CDR3 runs 15 residues. Germline V CDR1 and CDR2: SNHLY, FYNNEI. V was cut by 3 bases and J by 0 bases, with 11 bases left in between. Written as DNA, the CDR3 is TGTGCCAGCAGTGACCTACAGTCGACTAACTATGGCTACACCTTC. Translated: CASSDLQSTNYGYTF.

The J gene is TRBJ1-5, the V gene TRBV5-1; perhaps TRBD1 as D (5 bases). The CDR3 loop spans 20 amino acids. V lost 0 bases and J lost 0, with 22 bases in between. The germline V gene has CDR1 SGHRS and CDR2 YFSETQ. CDR3 amino acids: CASSLVYPPTATHSNQPQHF. In DNA form, the CDR3 reads TGCGCCAGCAGCTTGGTTTATCCTCCGACAGCTACTCATAGCAATCAGCCCCAGCATTTT.

The rearrangement uses TRBV29-1 and TRBJ2-5, with 12 bases aligning to TRBD2. This CDR3 is built from 15 residues. Per the germline V gene, CDR1 is SQVTM and CDR2 is ANQGSEA. Losses at the gene ends were 5 bases for V and 1 base for J; bases not matched to a gene: 5. The CDR3 region has the DNA TGCAGCGTTCTTGGACTAGCGGGGACCCAAGAGACCCAGTACTTC. Protein sequence: CSVLGLAGTQETQYF. Combining the CDR3 with reference TRBV29-1 and TRBJ2-5 gives the whole variable domain SAVISQKPSRDICQRGTSLTIQCQVDSQVTMMFWYRQQPGQSLTLIATANQGSEATYESGFVIDKFPISRPNLTFSTLTVSNMSPEDSSIYLCSVLGLAGTQETQYFGPGTRLLVL.

V is TRBV9 and J is TRBJ2-2; the match to TRBD2 covers 12 bases. CDR1 is SGDLS and CDR2 is YYNGEE in the germline V gene. The CDR3 sequence is 16 residues long. Trimming cost V 3 bases and J 4 bases; bases outside gene matches: 4. DNA for the CDR3: TGTGCCAGCAGCGCGCTAGCGGGGGGGATCACCGGGGAGCTGTTTTTT. This sequence encodes CASSALAGGITGELFF.

This clone showed up just once. V usage is TRBV6-5 and J usage is TRBJ2-1, with D maybe TRBD1 (6 bases). This CDR3 comprises 15 residues. The V end lost 6 bases, the J end lost 5 bases, and 17 bases lay between the germline ends. Germline-derived CDR1 and CDR2 are MNHEY and SVGAGI. Written as DNA, the CDR3 is TGTGCCAGCAGCCACAGGGAAAATCAAAACAATGAGCAGTTCTTC. Amino acid sequence: CASSHRENQNNEQFF.

J is TRBJ2-1 and V is TRBV14; D uncertain. Germline lookup yields CDR1 SGHDN and CDR2 FVKESK. The CDR3 has 15 residues. V lost 1 base, J lost 4 bases, and 11 bases lay in between. The CDR3 is CASSQVSRLYNEQFF. The DNA for the CDR3 is TGTGCCAGCAGCCAAGTCAGCAGGCTTTACAATGAGCAGTTCTTC.

The rearrangement links TRBV2 to TRBJ2-1, with 10 bases lining up with TRBD1. This CDR3 has 14 residues. CDR1 and CDR2 from the germline V gene are SNHLY and FYNNEI. Trimming removed 1 base from V and 15 bases from J; junction bases left unmatched: 9. The CDR3 DNA reads TGTGCCAGCAGTGAAGACCGGGACAGGGGATTCGGGTTCTTC. This codes for CASSEDRDRGFGFF.

This chain uses TRBV29-1 with TRBJ2-2; D is uncertain. V lost 2 bases, J lost 4 bases, and 23 bases lay in between. The CDR3 is made up of 18 amino acids. Germline values: CDR1 SQVTM, CDR2 ANQGSEA. The CDR3 here is CSVEWVSAGRLGTGELFF. The CDR3 DNA reads TGCAGCGTTGAATGGGTCAGCGCAGGTCGGTTGGGCACCGGGGAGCTGTTTTTT.

The rearrangement uses TRBV27 and TRBJ2-1; D might be TRBD2 (5 bases). Per the germline V gene, CDR1 is MNHEY and CDR2 is SMNVEV (reference sequence). Trimming pared 2 bases from V and 0 bases from J, leaving 11 bases between. This CDR3 contains 16 residues. DNA for the CDR3: TGTGCCAGCAGTTTAGAGCGGCAATTCTCCTACAATGAGCAGTTCTTC. Translated: CASSLERQFSYNEQFF.

This sequence joins TRBV11-2 and TRBJ2-3; tentatively, D is TRBD1 (5 bases). This CDR3 comprises 16 residues. The germline V and J ends were trimmed by 4 bases and 0 bases, with 14 bases remaining between them. Germline CDR1 is SGHAT and CDR2 is FQNNGV. The CDR3, as DNA: TGTGCCAGCAGCTCCCCAGGGTACTCTAGCACAGATACGCAGTATTTT. Translated, it gives CASSSPGYSSTDTQYF.

This clone has a single count. The chain joins TRBV14 to TRBJ1-2; a possible D gene is TRBD1 (5 bases). CDR3 length equals 14 residues. Per germline, CDR1 SGHDN and CDR2 FVKESK. V was cut by 3 bases and J by 1 base, with 9 bases left in between. CDR3 protein: CASSHRDLNYGYTF. CDR3 coding DNA: TGTGCCAGCAGCCACCGGGACCTTAACTATGGCTACACCTTC.

The CDR3 nucleotides are TGTGCCAGCTCCCGGACGGGATACAGCAATCAGCCCCAGCATTTT. Its translation is CASSRTGYSNQPQHF. The rearrangement uses TRBV18 and TRBJ1-5, with D unresolved. Germline CDR1 reads KGHSH; CDR2 reads LQKENI. The CDR3 extends over 15 amino acids. Trimming pared 6 bases from V and 1 base from J, leaving 13 bases between.

The J gene is TRBJ2-4, the V gene TRBV4-1; TRBD1 matches 9 bases. Trimming at V came to 4 bases and at J to 2 bases, leaving 9 bases not matched to a gene. Germline assignment: CDR1 MGHRA and CDR2 YSYEKL. This CDR3 spans 17 amino acids. Written as DNA, the CDR3 is TGCGCCAGCAGCCCGACCCGGGACAGGGCGACCAAAAACATTCAGTACTTC. Translating gives CASSPTRDRATKNIQYF.

The chain employs TRBV11-2 and TRBJ2-7; 7 nucleotides match TRBD1. The CDR3 loop spans 13 amino acids. From germline, CDR1 is SGHAT and CDR2 FQNNGV. Trimming at V came to 4 bases and at J to 2 bases, leaving 2 bases not matched to a gene. CDR3 DNA: TGTGCCAGCAGCTCCGACAGGGCCTACGAGCAGTACGTC. Amino acids: CASSSDRAYEQYV.

The table lists this clone with a few counts. The genes are TRBV11-2 and TRBJ1-4; tentatively, D is TRBD1 (5 bases). V was shortened by 0 bases and J by 8 bases, with 13 bases between the two germline ends. Germline V lookup: CDR1 SGHAT, CDR2 FQNNGV. The CDR3 sequence is 15 residues long. The CDR3 loop reads CASSLEGPLGEKLFF. CDR3 nucleotides: TGTGCCAGCAGCTTAGAGGGACCCCTGGGGGAAAAACTGTTTTTT.

The gene calls are TRBV5-1 and TRBJ1-4; 7 bases are a match to TRBD1. This CDR3 spans 15 amino acids. Germline values: CDR1 SGHRS, CDR2 YFSETQ. V shed 4 bases and J 6 bases; nucleotides not matched to a gene: 9. For the CDR3, the DNA is TGCGCCAGCAGCGAATTCACAGGGGAGGATGAAAAACTGTTTTTT. Encoded protein: CASSEFTGEDEKLFF.

The chain couples TRBV14 to TRBJ1-2, with D perhaps TRBD1 (5 bases). Germline CDR1 is SGHDN and CDR2 is FVKESK. The ends were cut back, 2 bases at V and 2 bases at J, with 15 bases in the middle. The CDR3 is 16 residues long. CDR3 loop: CASSQPGPIINYGYTF. The CDR3 DNA reads as TGTGCCAGCAGCCAACCGGGGCCGATAATAAACTATGGCTACACCTTC.

V is TRBV28 and J is TRBJ2-2; D might be TRBD1 or TRBD2, each matching 5 bases. Trimming pared 3 bases from V and 5 bases from J, leaving 13 bases between. CDR3 length: 15 amino acids. Per the germline V gene, CDR1 is MDHEN and CDR2 is SYDVKM. The CDR3 DNA reads TGTGCCAGCAGTTTCCAGGGCCGAGGGACCGGGGAGCTGTTTTTT. Translation gives CASSFQGRGTGELFF.

This chain connects TRBV5-1 to TRBJ2-1, with D maybe TRBD2 (5 bases). This CDR3 region has 15 residues. CDR1 SGHRS and CDR2 YFSETQ come from the germline V gene. With 0 bases removed from V and 4 bases from J, the gap between germline ends came to 11 bases. The CDR3 here is CASSLALAQYNEQFF. For the CDR3, the DNA is TGCGCCAGCAGCTTGGCGCTAGCTCAGTACAATGAGCAGTTCTTC.

This clone was detected once. The J gene is TRBJ2-5, the V gene TRBV18, with a weak D call TRBD2 (6 bases). The V gene's germline CDR1 is KGHSH and CDR2 LQKENI. With 1 base removed from V and 2 bases from J, the gap between germline ends came to 14 bases. The CDR3 has 16 amino acids. CDR3 in DNA: TGTGCCAGCTCACCACGGGGTCGCGGGGCACAAGAGACCCAGTACTTC. This encodes CASSPRGRGAQETQYF.

The J gene is TRBJ1-4, the V gene TRBV12-3 or TRBV12-4; D gene uncertain. Trimming removed 4 bases at V and 5 bases at J, with 5 bases between. The CDR3 is made up of 12 amino acids. CDR3 coding DNA: TGTGCCAGCAGTTCCTACAATGAAAAACTGTTTTTT. This gives the protein CASSSYNEKLFF.

The rearrangement links TRBV5-4 to TRBJ2-7; the match to TRBD2 covers 12 bases. Germline V gene lookup returns CDR1 SGHNT and CDR2 YYREEE (reference sequence). This CDR3 is 16 amino acids long. The junction had 5 bases not matched to a gene; V was cut back by 2 bases and J by 2 bases. CDR3 amino acids: CASSLTSGGNPYEQYV. CDR3 nucleotide sequence: TGTGCCAGCAGCTTAACTAGCGGGGGGAACCCCTACGAGCAGTACGTC.

The rearrangement uses TRBV6-5 and TRBJ1-1; the match to TRBD1 covers 7 bases. The junction had 3 bases not matched to a gene; V was cut back by 0 bases and J by 5 bases. This CDR3 is 14 amino acids long. Germline values: CDR1 MNHEY, CDR2 SVGAGI. CDR3 loop: CASSYSRQGTEAFF. In nucleotides, the CDR3 is TGTGCCAGCAGTTACTCGCGACAGGGAACTGAAGCTTTCTTT.

This clone was seen only once. The genes are TRBV19 and TRBJ2-5; D is possibly TRBD1 or TRBD2 (5 bases each). The CDR3 runs 13 residues. V was trimmed by 4 bases and J by 4 bases, leaving 10 bases between them. Germline V CDR1 and CDR2: LNHDA, SQIVND (reference sequence). This chain's CDR3 is CASSNGGSETQYF. For the CDR3, the DNA is TGTGCCAGTAGTAATGGGGGATCAGAGACCCAGTACTTC.

V usage is TRBV5-1 and J usage is TRBJ2-3, with TRBD2 as a possible D gene (5 bases). V was clipped by 1 base and J by 2 bases, with 14 bases between them. Germline V lookup: CDR1 SGHRS, CDR2 YFSETQ. There are 16 residues in the CDR3. This CDR3 reads CASSLTTSRATDTQYF. The CDR3 nucleotides read TGCGCCAGCAGCTTGACCACTTCGCGGGCCACAGATACGCAGTATTTT.